The TCR beta chain described here comes from a study of T cell responses to AZD1222 COVID-19 vaccine. V dropped 2 bases and J dropped 3 bases, with 13 bases sitting between them. Germline CDR1 and CDR2: SNHLY and FYNNEI. This CDR3 region has 15 residues. This table comes from immunoSEQ multiplex PCR, and its TCRdb copy is limited to in-frame clones, with some not included. The sample consists of more than 150,000 clones, around nine tenths of them appearing once. About this clone: Its specificity is unknown.

Regarding the study as a whole: Among spike-specific TCRs, nearly half reportedly target unmutated variant regions. White British people made up most donors, females outnumbered males, and clonal diversity was possibly underestimated.

The sample here was peripheral blood, taken 28 days after the second AZD1222 dose. The receptor was derived from an adult who received the AZD1222 COVID-19 vaccine. The chain uses TRBV2 and TRBJ2-5; D not resolved. The CDR3 region has the DNA TGTGCCAGCAGTGAAAGAAGGCCGAAGAAAGAGACCCAGTACTTC. Translated, it gives CASSERRPKKETQYF. The full variable domain, rest sourced from reference TRBV2 and TRBJ2-5, is EPEVTQTPSHQVTQMGQEVILRCVPISNHLYFYWYRQILGQKVEFLVSFYNNEISEKSEIFDDQFSVERPDGSNFTLKIRSTKLEDSAMYFCASSERRPKKETQYFGPGTRLLVL.